This entry lists 24 T cell receptor beta chains sequenced from one sample in a study of breast tumors, draining lymph nodes, adjacent tissues. TCRdb passed the multiplex PCR reads through MiXCR, listing each CDR3 protein once. Of about 230,000 distinct CDR3 sequences detected, 32% appear once; the ten largest clones hold 1.3% to 1.5%. Breast cancer patients provided tissue from their axillary draining lymph nodes. The sequencing sample was made of axillary lymph node tissue. These receptors originate from a female donor with breast cancer. Some clones in this sample may be carry-over from other donors' samples.

This clonotype was recorded at least ten times. The chain recombines TRBV5-4 with TRBJ1-3; D uncertain. Germline-derived CDR1 and CDR2 are SGHNT and YYREEE (reference sequence). V lost 0 bases, J lost 0 bases, and 10 bases lay in between. The CDR3 covers 16 residues. The CDR3 here is CASSLATAPSGNTIYF. For the CDR3, the DNA is TGTGCCAGCAGCTTGGCCACAGCACCCTCTGGAAACACCATATATTTT.

In regard to this clonotype: Its ends do not fully match the called genes, so a read error is possible. The J gene is TRBJ2-7, the V gene TRBV11-1; D is perhaps TRBD2 (5 bases). This CDR3 has 15 residues. Germline-derived CDR1 and CDR2 are SGHAT and FQDESV (reference sequence). The CDR3 reads CASSLILAQTYEQYF. Here the CDR3 DNA reads TGTGCCAGCAGCTTAATATTAGCGCAAACCTACGAGCAATACTTC.

The table lists this clonotype with many counts. The chain recombines TRBV19 with TRBJ1-4; 9 bases match TRBD1. Germline V lookup: CDR1 LNHDA, CDR2 SQIVND (reference sequence). This CDR3 contains 15 residues. V shed 6 bases, J shed 5 bases, and the junction held 7 bases outside the gene matches. The CDR3 sequence is CASSISGTGNEKLFF. The DNA of the CDR3 is TGTGCCAGTAGCATCTCCGGGACAGGGAATGAAAAACTGTTTTTT.

In this sample, this clonotype turned up a few times. A much larger clone differs from this one at a single base, so this may be a read error. The CDR3 does not close with the conserved phenylalanine or tryptophan, likely indicating a read error. The chain recombines TRBV9 with TRBJ1-2; D may be TRBD1 (6 bases). The V end lost 3 bases, the J end lost 8 bases, and 14 bases lay between the germline ends. CDR1 is SGDLS and CDR2 is YYNGEE in the germline V gene. The CDR3 is 13 amino acids. In DNA, the CDR3 is TGTGCCAGCAGCGCAAACAGGGTTTTCGGCTACACCTCC. As protein: CASSANRVFGYTS.

In this sample, this clonotype turned up many times. The chain uses TRBV29-1 and TRBJ2-1; 12 bases match TRBD2. J was trimmed by 0 bases and V by 3 bases; bases with no gene match: 0. There are 15 residues in the CDR3. Germline V gene lookup returns CDR1 SQVTM and CDR2 ANQGSEA. The chain's CDR3 is CSVETSGSSYNEQFF. The CDR3 DNA follows: TGCAGCGTTGAGACTAGCGGGAGCTCCTACAATGAGCAGTTCTTC.

This clonotype was counted a few times. This may arise from a read error, as a much more abundant clone is one base away. The CDR3 DNA sequence: TGTGCCGGCAGCCGATACGGGACAGGGCAAGAGACCCAGTACTTC. Translated: CAGSRYGTGQETQYF. The chain links TRBV5-6 to TRBJ2-5; 9 bases agree with TRBD1. This CDR3 comprises 15 residues. Germline V CDR1 and CDR2: SGHDT, YYEEEE.

This clonotype has more than one count but fewer than ten. A much larger clone differs by one base, so this may be a read error. The chain carries TRBV6-2 or TRBV6-3 and TRBJ2-7; D ambiguous. Trimming took 10 bases from V and 5 from J, leaving 21 bases between them. This CDR3 is 14 amino acids long. Germline V gives CDR1 MNHEY, CDR2 SVGEGT. Here the CDR3 DNA reads TGTGCCACCACCCGTGAAGGGAAGTTCCACGAGCAGTACTTC. It codes for CATTREGKFHEQYF.

This clonotype has ten or more counts. The genes are TRBV5-1 and TRBJ2-7, with 13 bases lining up with TRBD2. The CDR3 has 15 residues. The trim removed 4 bases at V and 7 bases at J, leaving 8 bases unmatched. CDR1 and CDR2 from the germline V gene are SGHRS and YFSETQ. CDR3 nucleotides: TGCGCCAGCAGCGCCCGGACTAGCGGGAGAGGGGAGCAGTACTTC. Amino acids: CASSARTSGRGEQYF. Using reference TRBV5-1 and TRBJ2-7 for the parts outside the CDR3, the full variable domain is KAGVTQTPRYLIKTRGQQVTLSCSPISGHRSVSWYQQTPGQGLQFLFEYFSETQRNKGNFPGRFSGRQFSNSRSEMNVSTLELGDSALYLCASSARTSGRGEQYFGPGTRLTVT.

This clonotype has ten or more counts. The chain is built from TRBV15 and TRBJ2-7; D gene ambiguous. CDR3 length: 13 residues. V dropped 1 base and J dropped 6 bases, with 10 bases sitting between them. From germline, CDR1 is LNHNV and CDR2 YYDKDF (reference sequence). This CDR3 reads CATSRGADFEQYF. CDR3 DNA: TGTGCCACCAGCAGAGGGGCCGACTTCGAGCAGTACTTC.

This clonotype occurred many times. The V call is TRBV19, the J call TRBJ2-1, with 9 nucleotides matching TRBD2. Germline V CDR1 and CDR2: LNHDA, SQIVND (reference sequence). V lost 5 bases to trimming and J lost 10 bases; unmatched junction nucleotides: 6. CDR3 length: 13 amino acids. The CDR3 DNA follows: TGTGCCAGTAGTTTAGCGGGAGTTAGGGAGCAGTTCTTC. It codes for CASSLAGVREQFF.

This clonotype was picked up many times. CDR3 coding DNA: TGTGCCAGCAGCTTAAATGGACTAGCGGGAGGCCTCGGGGGCACAGATACGCAGTATTTT. Encoded protein: CASSLNGLAGGLGGTDTQYF. The chain has TRBV7-3 and TRBJ2-3; 14 bases map to TRBD2. The CDR3 sequence is 20 residues long. From germline, CDR1 is SGHTA and CDR2 FQGTGA. Trimming removed 1 base from V and 1 base from J; junction bases left unmatched: 10.

This clonotype was counted many times. The CDR3 loop is CASSPRDSSYEQYF. The CDR3 DNA follows: TGTGCCAGCAGTCCCCGGGACAGCTCCTACGAGCAGTACTTC. The chain joins TRBV27 to TRBJ2-7; 7 bases map to TRBD1. Trimming cost V 5 bases and J 0 bases; bases outside gene matches: 4. The CDR3 has 14 amino acids. Germline CDR1 is MNHEY and CDR2 is SMNVEV (reference sequence).

To note about this clonotype: A clone one base away is much larger, so this may be a read error. This chain joins TRBV5-8 and TRBJ2-5; D might be TRBD1 (5 bases). Germline CDR1 reads SGHTS; CDR2 reads YDEGEE. The CDR3 is 14 residues long. Trimming removed 0 bases at V and 7 bases at J, with 13 bases between. The CDR3 nucleotides are TGTGCCAGCAGCTTGGCAGGGCCCCTCGGGACCCAGTACTTC. Residues: CASSLAGPLGTQYF.

There are many counts of this clonotype. J is TRBJ2-7 and V is TRBV12-5, with 8 bases fitting TRBD1. CDR3 length: 16 residues. Germline lookup yields CDR1 LGHNT and CDR2 FRNRAP. V gave up 5 bases and J gave up 2 bases; unmatched junction bases: 11. CDR3 coding DNA: TGTGCTAGTGGTAACGGACAGGGCCAGCCCACCTACGAGCAGTACTTC. Protein: CASGNGQGQPTYEQYF.

The gene calls are TRBV12-3 or TRBV12-4 and TRBJ2-3, with TRBD2 matching over 9 bases. V dropped 5 bases and J dropped 0; count of bases not matched to a gene: 3. This CDR3 has 15 amino acids. CDR3 loop: CASSAGTSSTDTQYF. CDR3 sequence (DNA): TGTGCCAGCAGTGCCGGGACTAGCAGCACAGATACGCAGTATTTT.

Turning to this clonotype: This may stem from a read error, because a much larger clone lies one nucleotide away. The rearrangement links TRBV6-6 to TRBJ2-7; 9 positions agree with TRBD2. The V gene end was trimmed by 5 bases and the J gene end by 4 bases; junction bases not matched to a gene: 12. Germline loops: CDR1 MNHNY, CDR2 SVGAGI (reference sequence). The CDR3 has 16 residues. CDR3 DNA: TGTGCCAGCAGTCGGCACATAGCGGGAGCCGGGTACGAGCAGTACTTC. Encoded protein: CASSRHIAGAGYEQYF.

Turning to this clonotype: A read error is possible here, since a much larger clone lies one base away. This chain joins TRBV5-1 and TRBJ2-2; 14 positions match TRBD2. The CDR3 loop spans 20 amino acids. The trim removed 0 bases at V and 6 bases at J, leaving 13 bases unmatched. Germline CDR1 reads SGHRS; CDR2 reads YFSETQ. CDR3 residues: CASSLGRSGTSGRKAGELFF. The CDR3 DNA is TGCGCCAGCAGCTTGGGCCGTTCCGGGACTAGCGGGAGAAAGGCCGGGGAGCTGTTTTTT.

Concerning this clonotype itself: A read error may be the cause here, since a much bigger clone is one base away. The chain combines TRBV6-5 with TRBJ2-7, with 7 nucleotides matching TRBD1. Germline V gives CDR1 MNHEY, CDR2 SVGAGI. This CDR3 spans 11 amino acids. The V and J ends lost 5 bases and 12 bases, in that order; junction bases with no gene match: 7. For the CDR3, the DNA is TGTGCCAGCAGTCACGGACAGGTGGGGTACTTC. It is translated as CASSHGQVGYF.

This clonotype was observed many times. The V and J genes are TRBV7-3 and TRBJ2-1; 8 positions agree with TRBD2. V shed 1 base, J shed 7 bases, and the junction held 6 bases outside the gene matches. The CDR3 is made up of 15 amino acids. Germline V gene data show CDR1 as SGHTA and CDR2 as FQGTGA. The CDR3 spells CASSLSSGMTNEQFF. CDR3 coding DNA: TGTGCCAGCAGCTTAAGTAGCGGGATGACAAATGAGCAGTTCTTC. Full variable domain (rest looked up from reference TRBV7-3 and TRBJ2-1): GAGVSQTPSNKVTEKGKYVELRCDPISGHTALYWYRQSLGQGPEFLIYFQGTGAADDSGLPNDRFFAVRPEGSVSTLKIQRTERGDSAVYLCASSLSSGMTNEQFFGPGTRLTVL.

In its sample, this clonotype was seen many times. The V call is TRBV5-5, the J call TRBJ2-3; D remains ambiguous. This CDR3 has 14 residues. Germline V gene lookup returns CDR1 SGHKS and CDR2 YYEKEE (reference sequence). Trimming pared 4 bases from V and 2 bases from J, leaving 11 bases between. The CDR3: CASSRRQDTDTQYF. The CDR3 nucleotides read TGTGCCAGCAGCAGAAGGCAGGACACAGATACGCAGTATTTT.

This clonotype appeared many times. The V gene is TRBV7-3, the J gene TRBJ2-1, with TRBD2 matching over 11 bases. CDR3 length: 15 amino acids. Germline CDR1 SGHTA, CDR2 FQGTGA. The V segment lost 5 bases and the J segment 10 bases; nucleotides outside the gene matches: 10. The CDR3 sequence is CASSQRPSGRREQFF. For the CDR3, the DNA is TGTGCCAGCAGCCAACGACCTAGCGGGAGGAGGGAGCAGTTCTTC.

About this clonotype itself: This clone may be a read error of a much larger clone one base away. CDR3 in amino acids: CASSNRGSTDTQYF. Here the CDR3 DNA reads TGTGCCAGCAGCAACCGGGGCAGCACAGATACGCAGTATTTT. The chain combines TRBV11-3 with TRBJ2-3; D assignment may be TRBD1 or TRBD2 (5 bases each). The CDR3 has 14 residues. Germline V gene sequence: CDR1 SGHNT, CDR2 YENEEA. Between the trimmed V and J ends, which lost 5 bases and 0 bases, there was a span of 9 bases.

The V call is TRBV4-2, the J call TRBJ2-3, with 12 bases lining up with TRBD2. CDR1 and CDR2 (germline): LGHNA, YNFKEQ. The CDR3 consists of 16 residues. The V gene end was trimmed by 1 base and the J gene end by 6 bases; junction bases not matched to a gene: 5. CDR3 loop: CASSQGPSGRADTQYF. CDR3 DNA sequence: TGTGCCAGCAGCCAAGGGCCTAGCGGGAGGGCCGATACGCAGTATTTT.

Ten or more counts support this clonotype. J is TRBJ2-5 and V is TRBV24-1; 8 bases map to TRBD2. The CDR3 extends over 19 amino acids. Germline values: CDR1 KGHDR, CDR2 SFDVKD. V lost 3 bases and J lost 1; bases outside the gene matches: 15. The CDR3 sequence: CATSDPLRREGEGQETQYF. DNA for the CDR3: TGTGCCACCAGTGATCCCCTACGCCGGGAGGGCGAGGGCCAAGAGACCCAGTACTTC.